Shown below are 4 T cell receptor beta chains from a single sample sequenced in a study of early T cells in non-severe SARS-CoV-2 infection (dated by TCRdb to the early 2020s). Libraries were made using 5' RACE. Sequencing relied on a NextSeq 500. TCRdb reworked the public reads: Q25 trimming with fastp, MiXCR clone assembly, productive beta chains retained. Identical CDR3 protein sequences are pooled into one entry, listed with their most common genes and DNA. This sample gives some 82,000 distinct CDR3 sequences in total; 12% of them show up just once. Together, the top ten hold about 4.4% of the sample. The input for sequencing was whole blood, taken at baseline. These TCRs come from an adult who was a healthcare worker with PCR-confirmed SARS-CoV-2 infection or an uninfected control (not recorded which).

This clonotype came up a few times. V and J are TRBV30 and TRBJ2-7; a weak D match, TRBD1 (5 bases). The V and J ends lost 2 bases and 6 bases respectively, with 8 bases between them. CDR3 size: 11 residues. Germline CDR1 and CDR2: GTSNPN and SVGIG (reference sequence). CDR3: CAWSNRGEQYF. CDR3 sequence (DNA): TGTGCCTGGAGTAATAGGGGCGAGCAGTACTTC.

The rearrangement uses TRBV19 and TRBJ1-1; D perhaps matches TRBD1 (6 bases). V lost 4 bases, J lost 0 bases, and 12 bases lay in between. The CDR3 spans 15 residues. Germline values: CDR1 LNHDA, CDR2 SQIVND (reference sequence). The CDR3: CASSTLGQMNTEAFF. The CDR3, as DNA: TGTGCCAGTAGTACCCTCGGACAGATGAACACTGAAGCTTTCTTT.

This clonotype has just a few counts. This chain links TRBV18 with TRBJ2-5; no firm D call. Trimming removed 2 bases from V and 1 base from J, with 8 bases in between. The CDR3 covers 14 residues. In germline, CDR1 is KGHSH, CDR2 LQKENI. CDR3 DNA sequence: TGTGCCAGCTCACCAATTTTGACCCAAGAGACCCAGTACTTC. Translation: CASSPILTQETQYF.

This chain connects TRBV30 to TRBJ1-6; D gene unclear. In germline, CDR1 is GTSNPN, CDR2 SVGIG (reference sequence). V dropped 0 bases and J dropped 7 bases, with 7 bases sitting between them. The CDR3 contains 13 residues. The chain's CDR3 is CAWSVPGNSPLHF. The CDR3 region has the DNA TGTGCCTGGAGTGTACCCGGGAATTCACCCCTCCACTTT.